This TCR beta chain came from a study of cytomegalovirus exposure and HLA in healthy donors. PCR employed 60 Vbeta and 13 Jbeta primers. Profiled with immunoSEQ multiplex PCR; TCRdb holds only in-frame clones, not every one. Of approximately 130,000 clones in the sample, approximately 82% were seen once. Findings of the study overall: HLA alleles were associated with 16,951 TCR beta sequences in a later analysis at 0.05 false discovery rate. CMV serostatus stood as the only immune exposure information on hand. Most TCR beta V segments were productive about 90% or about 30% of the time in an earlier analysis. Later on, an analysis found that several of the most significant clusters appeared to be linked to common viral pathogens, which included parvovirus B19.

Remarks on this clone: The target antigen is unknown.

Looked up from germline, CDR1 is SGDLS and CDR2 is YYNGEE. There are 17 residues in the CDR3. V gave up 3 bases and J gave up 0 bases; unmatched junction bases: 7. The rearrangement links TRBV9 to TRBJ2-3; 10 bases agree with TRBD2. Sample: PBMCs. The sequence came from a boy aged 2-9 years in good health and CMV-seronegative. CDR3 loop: CASSASGGVSSTDTQYF. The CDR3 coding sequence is TGTGCCAGCAGCGCGAGCGGGGGGGTATCTAGCACAGATACGCAGTATTTT.